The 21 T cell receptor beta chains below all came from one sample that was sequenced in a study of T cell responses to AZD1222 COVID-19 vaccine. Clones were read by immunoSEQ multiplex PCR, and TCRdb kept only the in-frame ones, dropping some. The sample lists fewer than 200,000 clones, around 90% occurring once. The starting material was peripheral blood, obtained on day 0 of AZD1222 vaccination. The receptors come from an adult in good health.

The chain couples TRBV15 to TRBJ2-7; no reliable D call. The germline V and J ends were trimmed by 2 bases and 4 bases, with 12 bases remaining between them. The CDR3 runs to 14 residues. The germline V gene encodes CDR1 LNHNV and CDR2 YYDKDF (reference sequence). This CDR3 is CATSRSLDTYEQYV. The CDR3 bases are TGTGCCACCAGCAGATCCCTCGACACTTACGAGCAGTACGTC.

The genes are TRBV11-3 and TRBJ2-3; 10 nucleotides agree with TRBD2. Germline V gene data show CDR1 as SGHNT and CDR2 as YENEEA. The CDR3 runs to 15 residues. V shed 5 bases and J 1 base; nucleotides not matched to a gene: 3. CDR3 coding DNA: TGTGCCAGCAGCGCCAGCGGGGGGGGCACAGATACGCAGTATTTT. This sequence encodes CASSASGGGTDTQYF.

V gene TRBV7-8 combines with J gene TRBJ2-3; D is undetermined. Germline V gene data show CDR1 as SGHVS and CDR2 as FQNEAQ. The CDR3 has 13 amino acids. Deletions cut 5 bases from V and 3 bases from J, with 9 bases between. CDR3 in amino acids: CASSLTWTDTQYF. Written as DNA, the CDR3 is TGTGCCAGCAGCCTAACGTGGACAGATACGCAGTATTTT.

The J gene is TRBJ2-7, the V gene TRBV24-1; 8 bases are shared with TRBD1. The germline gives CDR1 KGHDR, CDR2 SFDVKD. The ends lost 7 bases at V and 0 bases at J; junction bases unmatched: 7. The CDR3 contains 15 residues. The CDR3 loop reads CATSHSGTGSYEQYF. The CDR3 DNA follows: TGTGCCACCAGCCACTCCGGGACAGGCTCCTACGAGCAGTACTTC.

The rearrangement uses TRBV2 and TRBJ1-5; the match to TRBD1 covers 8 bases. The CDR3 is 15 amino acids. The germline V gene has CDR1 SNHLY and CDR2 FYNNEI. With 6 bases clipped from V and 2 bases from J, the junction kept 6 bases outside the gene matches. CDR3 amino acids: CASRVGQGGNQPQHF. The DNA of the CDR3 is TGTGCCAGCAGGGTCGGACAGGGAGGCAATCAGCCCCAGCATTTT.

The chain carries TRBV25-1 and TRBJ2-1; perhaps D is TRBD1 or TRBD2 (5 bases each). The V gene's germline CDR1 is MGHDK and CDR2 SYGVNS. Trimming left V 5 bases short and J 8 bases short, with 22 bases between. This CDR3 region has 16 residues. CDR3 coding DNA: TGTGCCAGCAGTCCACCGGGACGGATCCTTGTGGATGAGCAGTTCTTC. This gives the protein CASSPPGRILVDEQFF.

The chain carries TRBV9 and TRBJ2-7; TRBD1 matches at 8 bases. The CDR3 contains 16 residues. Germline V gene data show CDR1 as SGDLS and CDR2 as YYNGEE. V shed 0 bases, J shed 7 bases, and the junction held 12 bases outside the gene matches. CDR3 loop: CASSVAGGGLLSEQYF. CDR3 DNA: TGTGCCAGCAGCGTAGCAGGGGGCGGTCTCTTGAGTGAGCAGTACTTC.

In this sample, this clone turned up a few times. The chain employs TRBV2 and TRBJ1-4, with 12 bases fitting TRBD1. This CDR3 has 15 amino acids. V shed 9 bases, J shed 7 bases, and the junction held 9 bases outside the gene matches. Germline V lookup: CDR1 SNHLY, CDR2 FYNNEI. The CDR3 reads CASGRRDRGREKLFF. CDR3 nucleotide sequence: TGTGCCAGTGGCCGACGGGACAGGGGGCGTGAAAAACTGTTTTTT.

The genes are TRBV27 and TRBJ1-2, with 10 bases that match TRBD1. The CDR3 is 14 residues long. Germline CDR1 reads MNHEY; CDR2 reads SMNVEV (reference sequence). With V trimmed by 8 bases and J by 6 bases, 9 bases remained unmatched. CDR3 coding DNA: TGTGCCAGCGGAGACAGGGGGCGAGGGAATGGCTACACCTTC. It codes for CASGDRGRGNGYTF.

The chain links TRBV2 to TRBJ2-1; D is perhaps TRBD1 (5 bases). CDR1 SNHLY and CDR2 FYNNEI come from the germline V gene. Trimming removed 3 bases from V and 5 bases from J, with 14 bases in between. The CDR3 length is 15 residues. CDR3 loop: CASSEGLPSHNEQFF. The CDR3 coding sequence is TGTGCCAGCAGTGAGGGGCTCCCGTCCCACAATGAGCAGTTCTTC.

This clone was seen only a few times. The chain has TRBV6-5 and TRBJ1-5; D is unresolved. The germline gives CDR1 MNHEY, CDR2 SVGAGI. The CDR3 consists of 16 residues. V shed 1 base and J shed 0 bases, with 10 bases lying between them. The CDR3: CASSYYGYNSNQPQHF. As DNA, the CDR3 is TGTGCCAGCAGTTACTACGGATACAATAGCAATCAGCCCCAGCATTTT.

CDR3 coding DNA: TGTGCCAGCAGCTTAGTCATCGGGGGAGTCTTTGGGAATGAGCAGTTCTTC. Translation: CASSLVIGGVFGNEQFF. This rearrangement joins TRBV7-6 to TRBJ2-1; a weak D match, TRBD2 (6 bases). CDR1 is SGHVS, CDR2 FNYEAQ, per germline. The CDR3 sequence is 17 residues long. Between the trimmed V and J ends, which lost 1 base and 7 bases, there was a span of 20 bases.

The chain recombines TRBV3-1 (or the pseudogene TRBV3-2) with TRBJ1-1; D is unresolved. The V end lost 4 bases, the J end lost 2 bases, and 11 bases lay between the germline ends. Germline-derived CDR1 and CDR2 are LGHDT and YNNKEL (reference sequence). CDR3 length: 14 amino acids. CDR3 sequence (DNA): TGTGCCAGCAGCCGCCGTGACACCAACACTGAAGCTTTCTTT. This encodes CASSRRDTNTEAFF.

The CDR3 DNA follows: TGCGCCAGCAGCCAAGAAGAGCCAGGGGAACGGGAAAAACTGTTTTTT. This encodes CASSQEEPGEREKLFF. The chain uses TRBV4-1 and TRBJ1-4; weak D call: TRBD1 (6 bases). V lost 0 bases, J lost 8 bases, and 16 bases lay in between. The CDR3 is made up of 16 amino acids. The germline V gene has CDR1 MGHRA and CDR2 YSYEKL.

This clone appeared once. The CDR3 region has the DNA TGTGCCAGCAGTCAACTCCGGGGGGCGCATCAGCCCCAGCATTTT. Translating gives CASSQLRGAHQPQHF. The chain uses TRBV28 and TRBJ1-5; perhaps TRBD1 as D (6 bases). V was trimmed by 5 bases and J by 5 bases, leaving 16 bases between them. CDR3 length equals 15 residues. CDR1 and CDR2 (germline): MDHEN, SYDVKM.

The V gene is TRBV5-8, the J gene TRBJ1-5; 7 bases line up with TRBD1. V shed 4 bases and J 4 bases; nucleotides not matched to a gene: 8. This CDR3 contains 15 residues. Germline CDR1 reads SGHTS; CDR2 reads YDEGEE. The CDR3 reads CASSPTGTINQPQHF. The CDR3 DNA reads TGTGCCAGCAGCCCGACAGGGACTATTAATCAGCCCCAGCATTTT.

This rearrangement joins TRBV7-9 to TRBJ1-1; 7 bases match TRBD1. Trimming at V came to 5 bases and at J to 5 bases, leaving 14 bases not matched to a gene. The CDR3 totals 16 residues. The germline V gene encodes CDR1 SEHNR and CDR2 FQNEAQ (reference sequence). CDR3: CASSPDRQGIRTEAFF. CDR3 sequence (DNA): TGTGCCAGCAGCCCGGACCGACAGGGTATAAGGACTGAAGCTTTCTTT. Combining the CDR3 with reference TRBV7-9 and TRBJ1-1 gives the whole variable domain DTGVSQNPRHKITKRGQNVTFRCDPISEHNRLYWYRQTLGQGPEFLTYFQNEAQLEKSRLLSDRFSAERPKGSFSTLEIQRTEQGDSAMYLCASSPDRQGIRTEAFFGQGTRLTVV.

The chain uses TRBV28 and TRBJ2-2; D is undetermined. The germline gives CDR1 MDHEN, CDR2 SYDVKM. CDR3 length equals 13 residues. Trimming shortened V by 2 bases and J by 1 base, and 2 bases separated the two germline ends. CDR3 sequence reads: CASSLRNTGELFF. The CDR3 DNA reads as TGTGCCAGCAGTTTAAGGAACACCGGGGAGCTGTTTTTT.

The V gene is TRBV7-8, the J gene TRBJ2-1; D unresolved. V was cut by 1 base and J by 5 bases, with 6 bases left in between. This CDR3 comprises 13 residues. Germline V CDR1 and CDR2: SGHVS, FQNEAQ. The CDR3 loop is CASSLDRDNEQFF. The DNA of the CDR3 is TGTGCCAGCAGCTTAGACAGAGACAATGAGCAGTTCTTC.

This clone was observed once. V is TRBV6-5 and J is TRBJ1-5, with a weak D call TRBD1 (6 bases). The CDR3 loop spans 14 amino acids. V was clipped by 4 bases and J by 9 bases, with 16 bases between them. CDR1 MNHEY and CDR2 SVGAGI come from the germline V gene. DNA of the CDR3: TGTGCCAGCAGTTCGCCGACAGGCTACGGGCCCCAGCATTTT. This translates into CASSSPTGYGPQHF.

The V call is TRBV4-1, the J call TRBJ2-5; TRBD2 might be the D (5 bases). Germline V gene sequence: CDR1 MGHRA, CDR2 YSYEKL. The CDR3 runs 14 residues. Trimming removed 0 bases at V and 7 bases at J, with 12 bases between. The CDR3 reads CASSQDERVGTQYF. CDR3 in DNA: TGCGCCAGCAGCCAAGATGAGAGGGTAGGGACCCAGTACTTC.